This entry is about one T cell receptor (beta chain). Its antigen is not known. Data came from immunoSEQ multiplex PCR; TCRdb stores just in-frame clones and leaves some out. Seen here are about 140,000 clones, around 87% observed once, and the top ten hold 1.5% to 2%. The sample originates from a study of T cell responses to AZD1222 COVID-19 vaccine. Study results and caveats: Most donors were white British, females outnumbered males, and clonal diversity was possibly underestimated. Spike-specific TCR breadth and depth grew following two AZD1222 doses. The study sampled repertoires only after the peak T cell response. Unmutated regions of variants are reportedly targeted by nearly half of spike-specific TCRs.

The specimen was peripheral blood, collected on day 0 of AZD1222 vaccination. This sequence was found in an adult in good health.

The CDR3 coding sequence is TGCGCCAGCAGCCAAGATCCTACAGGGACTACATCGGGAAACACCATATATTTT. It encodes CASSQDPTGTTSGNTIYF. This chain joins TRBV4-1 and TRBJ1-3, with a tentative D call TRBD1 (6 bases). CDR1 MGHRA and CDR2 YSYEKL come from the germline V gene. There are 18 residues in the CDR3. Trimming shortened V by 0 bases and J by 4 bases, and 19 bases separated the two germline ends.